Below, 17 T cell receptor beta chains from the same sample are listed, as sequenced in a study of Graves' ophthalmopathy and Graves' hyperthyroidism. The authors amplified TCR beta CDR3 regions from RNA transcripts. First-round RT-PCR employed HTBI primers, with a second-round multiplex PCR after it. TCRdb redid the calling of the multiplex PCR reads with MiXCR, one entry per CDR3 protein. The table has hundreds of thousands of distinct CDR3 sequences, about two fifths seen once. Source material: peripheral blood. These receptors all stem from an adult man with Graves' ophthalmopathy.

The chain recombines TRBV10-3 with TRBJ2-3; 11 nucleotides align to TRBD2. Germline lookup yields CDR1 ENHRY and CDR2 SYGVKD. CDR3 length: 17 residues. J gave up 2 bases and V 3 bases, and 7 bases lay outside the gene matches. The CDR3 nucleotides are TGTGCCATCAGTGAATCCACTAGCGGGAGTGACACAGATACGCAGTATTTT. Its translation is CAISESTSGSDTDTQYF.

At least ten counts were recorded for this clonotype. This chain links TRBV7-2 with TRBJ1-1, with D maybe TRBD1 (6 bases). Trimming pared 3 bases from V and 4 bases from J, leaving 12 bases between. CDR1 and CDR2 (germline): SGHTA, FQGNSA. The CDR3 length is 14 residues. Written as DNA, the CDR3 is TGTGCCAGCAGCTTCGAACAGGGTGGCACTGAAGCTTTCTTT. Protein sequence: CASSFEQGGTEAFF.

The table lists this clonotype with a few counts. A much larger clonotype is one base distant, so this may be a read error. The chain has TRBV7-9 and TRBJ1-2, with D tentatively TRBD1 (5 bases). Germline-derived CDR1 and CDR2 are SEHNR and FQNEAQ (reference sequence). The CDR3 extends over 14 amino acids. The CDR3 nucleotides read TGTGCCAGCAGCTTATCCCAGGGTTTTAATGGCTACATCTTC. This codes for CASSLSQGFNGYIF.

DNA for the CDR3: TGCAGCGTTGAATCTAAGGGGCGCGGGGCCAACGTCCTGACTTTC. Its protein is CSVESKGRGANVLTF. The rearrangement links TRBV29-1 to TRBJ2-6; weak D call: TRBD1 (5 bases). V was shortened by 2 bases and J by 4 bases, with 12 bases between the two germline ends. This CDR3 region has 15 residues. Germline V gene sequence: CDR1 SQVTM, CDR2 ANQGSEA.

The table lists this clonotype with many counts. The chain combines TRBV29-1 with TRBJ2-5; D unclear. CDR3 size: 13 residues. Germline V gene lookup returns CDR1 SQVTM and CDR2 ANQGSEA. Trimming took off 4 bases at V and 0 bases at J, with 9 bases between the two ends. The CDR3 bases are TGCAGCGTTGTCAGGCAGAACCAAGAGACCCAGTACTTC. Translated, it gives CSVVRQNQETQYF.

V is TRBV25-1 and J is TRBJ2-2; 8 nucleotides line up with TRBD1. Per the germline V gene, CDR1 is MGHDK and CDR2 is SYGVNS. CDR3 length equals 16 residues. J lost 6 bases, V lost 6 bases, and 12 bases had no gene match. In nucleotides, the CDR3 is TGTGCCAGCAGCTCCCACCCCGGACAGGGCTCCGGGGAGCTGTTTTTT. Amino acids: CASSSHPGQGSGELFF.

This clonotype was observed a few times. The CDR3 nucleotides read TGTGCCAGCAGTGAGAATCTCCGGACAGGGAACGGTGAGCAGTTCTTC. It encodes CASSENLRTGNGEQFF. This chain connects TRBV25-1 to TRBJ2-1; the match to TRBD1 covers 8 bases. The V gene's germline CDR1 is MGHDK and CDR2 SYGVNS. V shed 3 bases and J 9 bases; nucleotides not matched to a gene: 13. This CDR3 has 16 residues.

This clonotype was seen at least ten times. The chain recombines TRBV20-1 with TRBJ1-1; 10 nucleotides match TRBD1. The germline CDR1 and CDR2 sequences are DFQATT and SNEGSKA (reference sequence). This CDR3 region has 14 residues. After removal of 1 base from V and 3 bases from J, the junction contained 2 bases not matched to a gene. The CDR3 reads CSARGTGGDTEAFF. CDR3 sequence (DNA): TGCAGTGCTAGAGGGACAGGGGGAGACACTGAAGCTTTCTTT.

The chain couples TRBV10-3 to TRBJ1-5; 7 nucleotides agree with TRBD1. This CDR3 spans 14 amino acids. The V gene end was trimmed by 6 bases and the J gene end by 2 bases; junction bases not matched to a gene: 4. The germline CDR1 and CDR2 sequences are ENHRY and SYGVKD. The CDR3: CAIRTGTGNQPQHF. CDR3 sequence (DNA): TGTGCCATCAGGACCGGGACAGGCAATCAGCCCCAGCATTTT.

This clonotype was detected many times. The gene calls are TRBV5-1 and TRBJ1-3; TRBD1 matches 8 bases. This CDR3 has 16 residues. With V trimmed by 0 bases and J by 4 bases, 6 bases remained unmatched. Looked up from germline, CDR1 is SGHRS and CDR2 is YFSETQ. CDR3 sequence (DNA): TGCGCCAGCAGCTTGGCAGGACAGGGTTCGGGAAACACCATATATTTT. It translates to CASSLAGQGSGNTIYF.

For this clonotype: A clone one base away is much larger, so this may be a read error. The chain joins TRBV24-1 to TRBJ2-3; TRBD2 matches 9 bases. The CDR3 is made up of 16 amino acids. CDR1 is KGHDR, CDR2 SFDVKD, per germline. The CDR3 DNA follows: TGTACCACCAGTGATTTTCGCTCTAGCGGGGCGGATACGCAGTATTTT. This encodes CTTSDFRSSGADTQYF.

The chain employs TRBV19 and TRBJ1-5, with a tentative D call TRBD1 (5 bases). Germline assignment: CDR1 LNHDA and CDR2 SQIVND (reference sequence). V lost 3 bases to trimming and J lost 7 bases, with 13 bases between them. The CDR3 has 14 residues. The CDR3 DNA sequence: TGTGCCAGTAGTATGAGGGGAGAGGTACAGCCCCAGCATTTT. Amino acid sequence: CASSMRGEVQPQHF.

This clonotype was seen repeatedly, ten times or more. CDR3: CASRLTLRTGEKLFF. The CDR3 bases are TGTGCCAGCAGACTAACATTGAGGACAGGGGAAAAACTGTTTTTT. V gene TRBV6-6 combines with J gene TRBJ1-4, with TRBD1 matching over 8 bases. With V trimmed by 6 bases and J by 8 bases, 11 bases remained unmatched. The germline V gene has CDR1 MNHNY and CDR2 SVGAGI (reference sequence). The CDR3 is 15 amino acids.

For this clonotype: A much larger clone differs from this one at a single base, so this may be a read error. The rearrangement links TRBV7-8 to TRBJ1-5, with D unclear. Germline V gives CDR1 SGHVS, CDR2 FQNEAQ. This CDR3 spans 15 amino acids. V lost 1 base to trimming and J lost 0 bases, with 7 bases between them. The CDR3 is CASSLGRSSNQPQHF. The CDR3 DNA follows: TGTGCCAGCAGCTTAGGAAGGAGTAGCAATCAGCCCCAGCATTTT.

CDR3 protein: CSVRGSGTGGVGELFF. The CDR3 DNA sequence: TGCAGCGTCCGAGGTAGCGGGACAGGGGGTGTCGGGGAGCTGTTTTTT. The chain links TRBV29-1 to TRBJ2-2; 11 positions match TRBD1. Per the germline V gene, CDR1 is SQVTM and CDR2 is ANQGSEA. J lost 7 bases, V lost 6 bases, and 13 bases had no gene match. CDR3 length: 16 residues.

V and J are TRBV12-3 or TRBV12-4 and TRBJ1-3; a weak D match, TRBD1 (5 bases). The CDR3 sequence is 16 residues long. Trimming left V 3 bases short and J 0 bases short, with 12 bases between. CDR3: CASSFQGRSSGNTIYF. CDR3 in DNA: TGTGCCAGCAGTTTCCAGGGCAGAAGCTCTGGAAACACCATATATTTT.

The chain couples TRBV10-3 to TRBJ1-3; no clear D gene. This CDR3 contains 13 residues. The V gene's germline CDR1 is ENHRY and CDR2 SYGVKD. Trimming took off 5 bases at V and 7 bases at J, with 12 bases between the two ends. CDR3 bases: TGTGCCATCAGTCGAACAGATTTGAACACCATATATTTT. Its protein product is CAISRTDLNTIYF.